This T cell receptor beta chain originates from a study of response to subunit inactivated influenza vaccine. Study results and limitations: Few additional T cells are recruited per seasonal influenza vaccination, authors suggested.

The CDR3 has 16 residues. J was trimmed by 8 bases and V by 3 bases; bases with no gene match: 11. Germline V gives CDR1 KGHDR, CDR2 SFDVKD. Each CDR3 protein is one row after TCRdb ran MiXCR on the RT-PCR reads. The table includes about 480,000 distinct CDR3 sequences, approximately 11% detected once. In this sample, this clonotype turned up a few times. The antigen is undetermined. The gene calls are TRBV24-1 and TRBJ2-2, with 7 bases that match TRBD1. The receptor comes from a man aged 50-60 years who received an inactivated influenza vaccine. The sample consisted of PBMCs from blood, taken 45 days after vaccination. The CDR3 is CATSDTATGTIGELFF. CDR3 in DNA: TGTGCCACCAGTGATACTGCGACAGGGACCATAGGGGAGCTGTTTTTT.